A few counts support the clone carrying this TCR beta chain. The entry originates in a study of identical twins. Germline-derived CDR1 and CDR2 are SGHDT and YYEEEE. V lost 3 bases, J lost 1 base, and 10 bases lay in between. The CDR3 contains 14 residues. TCRdb itself ran the 5' RACE reads through MiXCR, one entry per CDR3 protein. Of roughly 720,000 distinct CDR3 sequences listed, 15% to 20% are singletons. Separately, the same data were catalogued under a study of T cells expressing NK-cell markers.

The rearrangement joins TRBV5-6 to TRBJ1-1, with D unclear. The clonotype originates from a woman aged 18-30 years in good health. Sequenced material: PBMCs. The DNA for the CDR3 is TGTGCCAGCAGCTACATTGACGGGAACACTGAAGCTTTCTTT. Translation: CASSYIDGNTEAFF.